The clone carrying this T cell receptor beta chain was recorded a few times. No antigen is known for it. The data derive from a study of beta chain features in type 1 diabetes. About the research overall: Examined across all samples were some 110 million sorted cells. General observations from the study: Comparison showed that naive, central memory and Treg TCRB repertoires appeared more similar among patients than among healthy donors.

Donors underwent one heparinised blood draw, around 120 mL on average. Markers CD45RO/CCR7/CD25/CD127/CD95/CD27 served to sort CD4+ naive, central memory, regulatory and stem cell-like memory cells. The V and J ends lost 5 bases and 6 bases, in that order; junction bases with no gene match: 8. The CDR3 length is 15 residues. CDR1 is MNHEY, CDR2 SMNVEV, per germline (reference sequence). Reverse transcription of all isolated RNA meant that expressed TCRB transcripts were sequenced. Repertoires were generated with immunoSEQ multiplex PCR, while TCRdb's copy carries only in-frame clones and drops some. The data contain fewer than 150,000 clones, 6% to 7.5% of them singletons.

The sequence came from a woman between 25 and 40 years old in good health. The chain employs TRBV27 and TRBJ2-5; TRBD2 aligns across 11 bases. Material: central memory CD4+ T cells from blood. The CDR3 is CASSQGPSGGKTQYF. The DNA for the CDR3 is TGTGCCAGCAGTCAAGGCCCTAGCGGGGGGAAGACCCAGTACTTC.